What follows are 15 T cell receptor beta chains derived from one specimen sequenced in a study of blood T cells in healthy people across ages. A second PCR of roughly 7 to 11 cycles used a sample-barcoded 5' primer and a J-beta primer mix. TCRdb re-derived calls from the 5' RACE reads in MiXCR, one entry per CDR3 protein. This table holds 800,000 to 950,000 distinct CDR3 sequences, roughly 52% found once. The specimen was blood. The receptors shown here come from a man aged 25 to 40 in good health.

V gene TRBV6-2 or TRBV6-3 combines with J gene TRBJ2-1; D unclear. The J call may be faulty, since TRBJ2-7 better matches the DNA end. The CDR3 has 15 amino acids. Germline V gives CDR1 MNHEY, CDR2 SVGEGT. The CDR3 here is CASSLKPDGYNEQYF. CDR3 DNA sequence: TGTGCCAGCAGTCTTAAACCAGACGGTTACAATGAGCAGTACTTC.

This sequence joins TRBV28 and TRBJ1-2, with D possibly matching TRBD1 (6 bases). V was pared by 5 bases and J by 7 bases, with 14 bases between. Per germline, CDR1 MDHEN and CDR2 SYDVKM. The CDR3 is 13 residues long. In DNA, the CDR3 is TGTGCCAGCAGTCTAAAACAGGGTCCTGGCTACACCTTC. Protein product: CASSLKQGPGYTF.

This clonotype was counted only a few times. J is TRBJ1-1 and V is TRBV7-6, with a tentative D call TRBD1 (5 bases). V lost 3 bases and J 5 bases, leaving 10 bases between the germline ends. Germline values: CDR1 SGHVS, CDR2 FNYEAQ. The CDR3 has 13 amino acids. Here the CDR3 reads CASSFQGRTEAFF. The CDR3 nucleotides read TGTGCCAGCAGCTTCCAGGGTAGAACTGAAGCTTTCTTT.

The gene calls are TRBV25-1 and TRBJ2-7, with TRBD1 matching over 7 bases. This CDR3 has 14 amino acids. Unmatched junction bases numbered 13, after V lost 7 bases and J lost 7 bases. The germline V gene encodes CDR1 MGHDK and CDR2 SYGVNS. The CDR3 region is CASNPGQPYDEQYF. Written as DNA, the CDR3 is TGTGCCAGCAATCCGGGACAGCCCTACGATGAGCAGTACTTC.

This clonotype came up a few times. The chain is built from TRBV20-1 and TRBJ2-5; D may be TRBD2 (5 bases). Per the germline V gene, CDR1 is DFQATT and CDR2 is SNEGSKA (reference sequence). With 7 bases removed from V and 0 bases from J, the gap between germline ends came to 12 bases. The CDR3 length is 13 residues. The CDR3 loop reads CSERGKDQETQYF. In DNA, the CDR3 is TGCAGTGAACGGGGAAAAGACCAAGAGACCCAGTACTTC.

The chain uses TRBV20-1 and TRBJ2-1; 8 bases agree with TRBD2. The length of the CDR3 is 16 residues. Germline V CDR1 and CDR2: DFQATT, SNEGSKA (reference sequence). V was pared by 3 bases and J by 1 base, with 8 bases of the junction left unmatched. The CDR3 spells CSASHAGLASYNEQFF. The CDR3 nucleotides are TGCAGTGCTAGTCACGCCGGACTAGCTTCCTACAATGAGCAGTTCTTC.

V usage is TRBV5-1 and J usage is TRBJ2-5, with D possibly TRBD1 on 5 matching bases. The tail of the sequence fits TRBJ2-7 better, so the J call may be wrong. The germline V gene encodes CDR1 SGHRS and CDR2 YFSETQ. The CDR3 length is 14 residues. CDR3 in amino acids: CASSVGEGDGEQYF. DNA of the CDR3: TGCGCCAGCAGCGTGGGTGAAGGGGATGGCGAGCAGTACTTC.

Regarding this clonotype: A much larger clone lies one base from this, so it may be a read error. The rearrangement joins TRBV9 to TRBJ2-3, with D perhaps TRBD2 (5 bases). The V end was cut by 3 bases, the J end by 4 bases, with 15 bases between. The germline V gene has CDR1 SGDLS and CDR2 YYNGEE. The CDR3 runs 15 residues. The DNA of the CDR3 is TGTGCCAGCAGCGCAACACTAGATAGCTCAGATACGCAGTATTTT. Translating it yields CASSATLDSSDTQYF.

This chain's CDR3 is CASSLAGRGPYEQYF. CDR3 DNA: TGCGCCAGCAGCTTGGCGGGACGAGGACCCTACGAGCAGTACTTC. The chain joins TRBV5-1 to TRBJ2-7; D tentatively fits TRBD1 or TRBD2 (5 bases each). This CDR3 has 15 residues. CDR1 is SGHRS and CDR2 is YFSETQ in the germline V gene. V was pared by 0 bases and J by 2 bases, with 12 bases between.

This clonotype occurred a few times. The chain employs TRBV7-2 and TRBJ2-7; D remains ambiguous. The CDR3 runs to 13 residues. Trimming removed 3 bases from V and 3 bases from J, with 9 bases in between. Germline loops: CDR1 SGHTA, CDR2 FQGNSA. The DNA of the CDR3 is TGTGCCAGCAGCTTGTTCCTTGGCTACGAGCAGTACTTC. Amino acids: CASSLFLGYEQYF.

The chain couples TRBV27 to TRBJ2-1; TRBD2 agrees at 9 bases. J was trimmed by 8 bases and V by 1 base; bases with no gene match: 12. The CDR3 runs to 17 residues. CDR1 and CDR2 from the germline V gene are MNHEY and SMNVEV (reference sequence). As DNA, the CDR3 is TGTGCCAGCAGTTTATTTAGGGGGCGGGGGGGCCTCGATGAGCAGTTCTTC. Residues: CASSLFRGRGGLDEQFF.

The chain is built from TRBV11-1 and TRBJ2-5; TRBD1 matches at 8 bases. The CDR3 extends over 13 amino acids. V lost 7 bases to trimming and J lost 5 bases; unmatched junction nucleotides: 6. CDR1 and CDR2 from the germline V gene are SGHAT and FQDESV (reference sequence). The CDR3 here is CASTGQGVETQYF. The CDR3 nucleotides are TGTGCCAGCACCGGACAGGGAGTGGAGACCCAGTACTTC.

The chain links TRBV10-2 to TRBJ2-5; D not certain. The germline CDR1 and CDR2 sequences are WSHSY and SAAADI. The CDR3 is made up of 16 amino acids. Trimming left V 4 bases short and J 1 base short, with 16 bases between. The CDR3 DNA is TGCGCCAGCAGTGTTGGGGTGGCAGGCCCCCAAGAGACCCAGTACTTC. It codes for CASSVGVAGPQETQYF.

Only a few counts were recorded for this clonotype. The chain couples TRBV2 to TRBJ2-1; a possible D gene is TRBD2 (6 bases). Germline CDR1 SNHLY, CDR2 FYNNEI. The V and J ends lost 11 bases and 5 bases respectively, with 22 bases between them. The CDR3 is 15 residues long. As DNA, the CDR3 is TGTGCCGGGTACCTTAGAACGGGGGTTAACAATGAGCAGTTCTTC. This encodes CAGYLRTGVNNEQFF.

This rearrangement joins TRBV7-9 to TRBJ2-1; 8 bases fit TRBD2. The CDR3 sequence is 15 residues long. Trimming removed 8 bases from V and 0 bases from J; junction bases left unmatched: 6. The germline V gene encodes CDR1 SEHNR and CDR2 FQNEAQ (reference sequence). The CDR3 here is CASGSGGDSYNEQFF. For the CDR3, the DNA is TGTGCCAGCGGGTCGGGAGGGGACTCCTACAATGAGCAGTTCTTC.